This T cell receptor beta chain was captured in a study of T-cell memory formation after mild COVID-19. The CDR3 has 15 residues. V gave up 6 bases and J gave up 0 bases, with 9 bases separating them. Germline CDR1 KGHSH, CDR2 LQKENI. Constant-segment-primed 5'RACE gave TCR alpha and TCR beta cDNA libraries with sample barcodes and UMIs. Using its own MiXCR run on the 5' RACE reads, TCRdb lists one record per CDR3 protein. The sample has about 360,000 distinct CDR3 sequences; roughly an eighth are singletons. This receptor was obtained from a man younger than 35 who had mild COVID-19 (a few samples of this study predate the infection). Cell type and time point are not known. The J gene is TRBJ2-6, the V gene TRBV18; D remains ambiguous. The sample was PBMCs or a T cell subset sorted from them (not recorded which). The CDR3 region is CASSAAVSGANVLTF. CDR3 coding DNA: TGTGCCAGCTCCGCCGCGGTCTCTGGGGCCAACGTCCTGACTTTC. Filled out from reference TRBV18 and TRBJ2-6, the complete variable domain reads NAGVMQNPRHLVRRRGQEARLRCSPMKGHSHVYWYRQLPEEGLKFMVYLQKENIIDESGMPKERFSAEFPKEGPSILRIQQVVRGDSAAYFCASSAAVSGANVLTFGAGSRLTVL.